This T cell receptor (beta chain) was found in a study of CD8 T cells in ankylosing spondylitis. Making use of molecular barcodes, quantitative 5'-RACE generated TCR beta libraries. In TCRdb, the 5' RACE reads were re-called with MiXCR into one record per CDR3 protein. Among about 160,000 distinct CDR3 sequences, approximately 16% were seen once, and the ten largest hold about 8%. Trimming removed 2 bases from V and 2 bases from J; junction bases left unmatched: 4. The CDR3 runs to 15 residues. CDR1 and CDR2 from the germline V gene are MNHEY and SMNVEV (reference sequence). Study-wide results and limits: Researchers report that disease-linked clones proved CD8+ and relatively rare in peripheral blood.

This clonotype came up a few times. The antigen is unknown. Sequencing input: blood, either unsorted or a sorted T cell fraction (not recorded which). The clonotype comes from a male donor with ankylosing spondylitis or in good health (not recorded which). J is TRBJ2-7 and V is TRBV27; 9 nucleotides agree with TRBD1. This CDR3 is CASSLDRGNPYEQYF. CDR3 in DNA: TGTGCCAGCAGTTTAGACAGGGGGAATCCCTACGAGCAGTACTTC.